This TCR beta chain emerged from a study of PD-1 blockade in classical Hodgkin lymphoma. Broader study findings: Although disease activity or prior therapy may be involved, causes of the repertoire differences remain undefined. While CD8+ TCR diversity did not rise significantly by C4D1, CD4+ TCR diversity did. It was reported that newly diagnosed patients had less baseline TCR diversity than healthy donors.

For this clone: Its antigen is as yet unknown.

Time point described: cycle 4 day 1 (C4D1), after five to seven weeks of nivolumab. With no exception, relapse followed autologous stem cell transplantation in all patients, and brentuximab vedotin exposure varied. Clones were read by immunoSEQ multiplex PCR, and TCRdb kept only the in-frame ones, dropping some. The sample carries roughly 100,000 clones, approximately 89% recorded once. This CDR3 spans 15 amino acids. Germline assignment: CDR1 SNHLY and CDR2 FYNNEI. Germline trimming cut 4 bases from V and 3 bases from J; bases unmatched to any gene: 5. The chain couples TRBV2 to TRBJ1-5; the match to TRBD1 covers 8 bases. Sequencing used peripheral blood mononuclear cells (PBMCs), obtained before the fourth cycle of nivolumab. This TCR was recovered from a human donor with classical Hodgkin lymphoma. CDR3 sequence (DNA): TGTGCCAGCAGTGGCCGGACAGGGAACAATCAGCCCCAGCATTTT. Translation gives CASSGRTGNNQPQHF.